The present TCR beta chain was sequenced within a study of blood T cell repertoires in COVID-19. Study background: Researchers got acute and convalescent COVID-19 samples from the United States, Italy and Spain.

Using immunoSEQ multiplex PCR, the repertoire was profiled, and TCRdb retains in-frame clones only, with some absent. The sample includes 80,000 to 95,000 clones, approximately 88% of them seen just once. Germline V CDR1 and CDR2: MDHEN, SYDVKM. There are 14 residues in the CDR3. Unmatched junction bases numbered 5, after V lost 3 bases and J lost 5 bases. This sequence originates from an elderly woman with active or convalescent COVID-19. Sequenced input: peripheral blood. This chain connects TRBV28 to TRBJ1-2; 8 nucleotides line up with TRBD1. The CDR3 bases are TGTGCCAGCAGTTTCCAGGGGGCGATATATGGCTACACCTTC. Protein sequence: CASSFQGAIYGYTF.